This T cell receptor (beta chain) came from a study of CD4 T cells in relation to SARS-CoV-2 and coronaviruses. Study summary: PBMCs were cultured with antigen for over 8 days before TCR beta sequencing. Study-wide results and limits: Compared with monoreactive clones, crossreactive clones showed significantly weaker SARS-CoV-2 expansion. In roughly 60% of donors, memory CD4+ clonotypes crossrecognized SARS-CoV-2 and at least one common cold coronavirus spike.

The CDR3 contains 14 residues. Assay: immunoSEQ multiplex PCR; the TCRdb copy retains only in-frame clones and omits some. The sample consists of approximately 24,000 clones, approximately 72% of them appearing once. Unexposed donor CD4+ T cells date from about 2011-2018, before the COVID-19 pandemic. Isolation of CD4+ T cells took place after about 10 days in culture. As to this clone: Antigen: not known.

J is TRBJ2-5 and V is TRBV21-1. TRBV21-1 is designated a pseudogene. Sequences were obtained from CD4+ T cells from PBMCs, cultured in vitro. The receptor's source is a human donor in good health. The CDR3 spells CASIPIRNQETQYF. The CDR3, as DNA: TGTGCCAGCATCCCCATCCGCAACCAAGAGACCCAGTACTTC.